This T cell receptor beta chain was profiled in a study of OX40 agonist ivuxolimab in advanced cancers. Study background: Patients in dose escalation had liver, melanoma, kidney or head and neck cancers.

Assay: immunoSEQ multiplex PCR; the TCRdb copy retains only in-frame clones and omits some. Of about 70,000 clones listed, 87% are singletons. V was clipped by 0 bases and J by 8 bases; unmatched bases: 4. Germline lookup yields CDR1 KGHSH and CDR2 LQKENI. The CDR3 runs to 16 residues. The sequence derives from an adult with an advanced solid tumor such as melanoma, head and neck, liver or kidney cancer. The specimen was CD4+ or CD8+ T cells sorted from blood, collected in a trial of the OX40 agonist ivuxolimab. The rearrangement links TRBV18 to TRBJ2-3; 14 bases align to TRBD2. The CDR3 region is CASSPPGLAGVGTQYF. CDR3 in DNA: TGTGCCAGCTCACCACCGGGACTAGCGGGAGTAGGTACGCAGTATTTT.